This T cell receptor beta chain was sequenced for a study of long-term antiretroviral therapy in people with HIV. The V end lost 6 bases, the J end lost 4 bases, and 25 bases lay between the germline ends. This CDR3 has 18 amino acids. Germline loops: CDR1 MNHEY, CDR2 SMNVEV (reference sequence). Researchers report immunoSEQ v3.0 was run at survey level. Target depth was 40,000-50,000 T-cell genomes per sample. The assay was immunoSEQ multiplex PCR, and TCRdb's table has in-frame clones only and misses some. The data show 28,000 or so clones, around four fifths seen once. The sequencing used unsorted PBMCs, collected 1.5 years before starting antiretroviral therapy. This clonotype originated in a man aged 18 to 35 with HIV. The J gene is TRBJ2-1, the V gene TRBV27; D remains ambiguous. The CDR3: CASSLLGWSESIYNEQFF. CDR3 coding DNA: TGTGCCAGCAGCCTACTGGGCTGGAGCGAGAGCATTTACAATGAGCAGTTCTTC.